This T cell receptor beta chain was obtained from a study of CD8+ T cells in alopecia areata. Findings of the study overall: Higher clonality than in normal scalp was seen in lesional scalp, especially alopecia totalis/universalis. Sharing of TCR sequences between patients (possibly for HLA-related reasons) was less clear than in mice.

Germline-derived CDR1 and CDR2 are SGHRS and YFSETQ. With 0 bases removed from V and 7 bases from J, the gap between germline ends came to 5 bases. This CDR3 contains 12 residues. Once RNA had been extracted, it was reverse transcribed into cDNA to act as the sequencing template. This table comes from immunoSEQ multiplex PCR, and its TCRdb copy is limited to in-frame clones, with some not included. The sample records roughly 140,000 clones, around 62% being singletons. On this clone: The target antigen is unknown. Other DNA sequences in the sample encode the same CDR3.

The V gene is TRBV5-1, the J gene TRBJ2-1; D is unclear. Sequencing input: CD8+ T cells sorted from blood. The clonotype comes from a human donor in good health. The CDR3 DNA reads TGCGCCAGCAGCTTGGCTGGTAATGAGCAGTTCTTC. Amino acids: CASSLAGNEQFF.